The T cell receptor beta chain described here comes from a study of blood T cell repertoires in COVID-19. Whole-study context: COVID-19 samples, acute and convalescent, were from the United States, Italy and Spain. In each case, the material was cDNA or gDNA derived from T cells, B-cell-depleted T cells, or PBMCs.

This clone was picked up a small number of times. Produced via immunoSEQ multiplex PCR; TCRdb's table is partial and in-frame only. This sample carries 95,000 to 150,000 clones, roughly 77% of them seen once, and the ten largest clones take approximately 16%. The CDR3 extends over 16 amino acids. Germline V gene lookup returns CDR1 LGHDT and CDR2 YNNKEL (reference sequence). Germline trimming cut 5 bases from V and 6 bases from J; bases unmatched to any gene: 16. The material sequenced was peripheral blood. The clonotype comes from a man aged 60-69 years with active or convalescent COVID-19. This chain uses TRBV3-1 (or the pseudogene TRBV3-2) with TRBJ2-7, with 7 bases identical to TRBD2. The CDR3 loop is CASSARQLATGVEQYF. The DNA of the CDR3 is TGTGCCAGCAGCGCACGACAACTAGCGACGGGGGTCGAGCAGTACTTC.